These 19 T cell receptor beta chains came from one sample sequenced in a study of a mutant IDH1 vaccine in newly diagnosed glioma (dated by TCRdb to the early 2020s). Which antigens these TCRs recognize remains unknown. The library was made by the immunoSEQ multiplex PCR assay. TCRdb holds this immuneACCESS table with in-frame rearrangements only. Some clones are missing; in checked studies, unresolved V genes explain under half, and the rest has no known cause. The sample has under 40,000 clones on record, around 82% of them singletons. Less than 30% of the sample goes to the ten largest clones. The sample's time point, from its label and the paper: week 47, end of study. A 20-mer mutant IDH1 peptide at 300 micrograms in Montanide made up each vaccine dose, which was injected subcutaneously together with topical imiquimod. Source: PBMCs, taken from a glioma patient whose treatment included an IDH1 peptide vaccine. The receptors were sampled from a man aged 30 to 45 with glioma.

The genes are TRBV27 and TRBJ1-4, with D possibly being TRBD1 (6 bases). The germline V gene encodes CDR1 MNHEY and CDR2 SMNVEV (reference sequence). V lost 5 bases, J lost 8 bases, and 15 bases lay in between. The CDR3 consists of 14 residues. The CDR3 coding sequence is TGTGCCAGCAGTCCAAGGGGGTTGGGAGAAAAACTGTTTTTT. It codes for CASSPRGLGEKLFF.

The CDR3 DNA reads TGTGCCAGCAGCTTAGGACTAGCGGGGGCAAAAAACATTCAGTACTTC. Its translation is CASSLGLAGAKNIQYF. The genes are TRBV7-9 and TRBJ2-4; 12 nucleotides agree with TRBD2. The CDR3 spans 16 residues. The J segment lost 4 bases and the V segment lost 1 base, leaving 2 bases of the junction unmatched. CDR1 and CDR2 from the germline V gene are SEHNR and FQNEAQ (reference sequence). Together with reference TRBV7-9 and TRBJ2-4, the CDR3 gives the full variable domain: DTGVSQNPRHKITKRGQNVTFRCDPISEHNRLYWYRQTLGQGPEFLTYFQNEAQLEKSRLLSDRFSAERPKGSFSTLEIQRTEQGDSAMYLCASSLGLAGAKNIQYFGAGTRLSVL.

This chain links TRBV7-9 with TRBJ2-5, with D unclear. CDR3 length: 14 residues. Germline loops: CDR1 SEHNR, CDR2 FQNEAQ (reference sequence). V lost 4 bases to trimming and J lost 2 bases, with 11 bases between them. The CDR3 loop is CASSSYQLQETQYF. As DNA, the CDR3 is TGTGCCAGCAGCTCGTACCAGCTGCAAGAGACCCAGTACTTC.

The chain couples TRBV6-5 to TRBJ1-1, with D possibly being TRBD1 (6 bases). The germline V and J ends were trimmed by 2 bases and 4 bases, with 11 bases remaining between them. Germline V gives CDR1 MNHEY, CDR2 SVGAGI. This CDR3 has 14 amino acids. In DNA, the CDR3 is TGTGCCAGCAGTTACAGGGGGTGGGGCACTGAAGCTTTCTTT. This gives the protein CASSYRGWGTEAFF.

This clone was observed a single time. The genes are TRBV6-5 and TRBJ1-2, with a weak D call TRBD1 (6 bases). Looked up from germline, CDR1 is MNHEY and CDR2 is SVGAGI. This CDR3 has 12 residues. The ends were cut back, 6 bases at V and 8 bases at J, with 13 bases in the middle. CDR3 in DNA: TGTGCCAGCAGCCGCTCGGGGGCCGGCTACACCTTC. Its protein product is CASSRSGAGYTF.

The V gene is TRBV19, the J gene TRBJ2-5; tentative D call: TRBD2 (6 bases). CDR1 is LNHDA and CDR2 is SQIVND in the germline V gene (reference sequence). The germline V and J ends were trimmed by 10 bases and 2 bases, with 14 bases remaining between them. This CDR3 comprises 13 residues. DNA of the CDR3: TGTGCCACCTCCGGGAGCAAGCAAGAGACCCAGTACTTC. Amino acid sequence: CATSGSKQETQYF.

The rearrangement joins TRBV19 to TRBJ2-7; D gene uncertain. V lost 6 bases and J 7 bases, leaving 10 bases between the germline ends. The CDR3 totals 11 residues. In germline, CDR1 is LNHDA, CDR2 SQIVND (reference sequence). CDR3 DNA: TGTGCCAGTAGACAATCTACGGAGCAGTACTTC. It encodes CASRQSTEQYF.

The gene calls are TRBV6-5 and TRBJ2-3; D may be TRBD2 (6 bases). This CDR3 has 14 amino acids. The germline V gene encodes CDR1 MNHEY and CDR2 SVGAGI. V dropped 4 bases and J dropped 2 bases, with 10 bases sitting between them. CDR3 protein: CASSSDYLTDTQYF. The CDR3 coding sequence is TGTGCCAGCAGTTCGGACTACCTCACAGATACGCAGTATTTT.

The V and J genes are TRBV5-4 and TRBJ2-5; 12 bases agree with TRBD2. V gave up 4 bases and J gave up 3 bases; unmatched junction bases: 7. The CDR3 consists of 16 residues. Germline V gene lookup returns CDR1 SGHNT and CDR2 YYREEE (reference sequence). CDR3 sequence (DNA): TGTGCCAGCAGCCCTCGACTAGCGGGGGAAAAAGAGACCCAGTACTTC. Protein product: CASSPRLAGEKETQYF. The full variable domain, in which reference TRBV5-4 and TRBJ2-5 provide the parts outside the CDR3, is ETGVTQSPTHLIKTRGQQVTLRCSSQSGHNTVSWYQQALGQGPQFIFQYYREEENGRGNFPPRFSGLQFPNYSSELNVNALELDDSALYLCASSPRLAGEKETQYFGPGTRLLVL.

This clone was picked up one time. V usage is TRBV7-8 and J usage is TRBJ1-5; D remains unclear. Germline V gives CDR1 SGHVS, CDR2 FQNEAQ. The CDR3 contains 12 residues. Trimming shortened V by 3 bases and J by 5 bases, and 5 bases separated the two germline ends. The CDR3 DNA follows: TGTGCCAGCAGCTTTTCCGATCAGCCCCAGCATTTT. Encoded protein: CASSFSDQPQHF.

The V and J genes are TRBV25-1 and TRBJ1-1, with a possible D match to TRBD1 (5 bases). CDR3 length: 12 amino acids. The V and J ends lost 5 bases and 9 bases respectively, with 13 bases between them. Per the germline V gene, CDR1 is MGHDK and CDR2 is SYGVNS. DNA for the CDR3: TGTGCCAGCAGTAAAGAGGGGACCCAAGCTTTCTTT. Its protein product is CASSKEGTQAFF.

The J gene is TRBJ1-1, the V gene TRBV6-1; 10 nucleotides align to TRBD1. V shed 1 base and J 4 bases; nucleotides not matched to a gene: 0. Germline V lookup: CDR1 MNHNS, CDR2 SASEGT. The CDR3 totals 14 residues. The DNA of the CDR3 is TGTGCCAGCAGTGAAGGGACAGGGGGCACTGAAGCTTTCTTT. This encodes CASSEGTGGTEAFF.

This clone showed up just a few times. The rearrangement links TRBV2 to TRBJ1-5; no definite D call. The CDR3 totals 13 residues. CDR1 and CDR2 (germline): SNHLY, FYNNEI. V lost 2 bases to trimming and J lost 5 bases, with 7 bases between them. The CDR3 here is CASSETGHQPQHF. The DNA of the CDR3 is TGTGCCAGCAGTGAAACGGGCCATCAGCCCCAGCATTTT.

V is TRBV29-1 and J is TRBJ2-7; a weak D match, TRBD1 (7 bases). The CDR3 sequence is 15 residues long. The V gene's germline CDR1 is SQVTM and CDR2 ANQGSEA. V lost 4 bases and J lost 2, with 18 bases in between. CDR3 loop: CSVGAGGKVTYEQYF. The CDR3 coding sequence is TGCAGCGTTGGAGCAGGGGGGAAGGTCACCTACGAGCAGTACTTC.

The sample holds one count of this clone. This CDR3 is CASSLVEETQYF. The DNA of the CDR3 is TGCGCCAGCAGCTTGGTCGAAGAGACCCAGTACTTC. The J gene is TRBJ2-5, the V gene TRBV5-1; D is undetermined. V was trimmed by 0 bases and J by 3 bases, leaving 3 bases between them. The CDR3 is made up of 12 amino acids. Germline values: CDR1 SGHRS, CDR2 YFSETQ. The full variable domain, its missing parts supplied by reference TRBV5-1 and TRBJ2-5, is KAGVTQTPRYLIKTRGQQVTLSCSPISGHRSVSWYQQTPGQGLQFLFEYFSETQRNKGNFPGRFSGRQFSNSRSEMNVSTLELGDSALYLCASSLVEETQYFGPGTRLLVL.

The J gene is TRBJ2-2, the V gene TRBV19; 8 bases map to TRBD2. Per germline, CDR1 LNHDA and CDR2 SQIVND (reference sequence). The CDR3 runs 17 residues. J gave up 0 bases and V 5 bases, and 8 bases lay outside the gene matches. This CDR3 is CASSRGGVSPNTGELFF. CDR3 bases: TGTGCCAGTAGTCGGGGGGGGGTCTCGCCGAACACCGGGGAGCTGTTTTTT.

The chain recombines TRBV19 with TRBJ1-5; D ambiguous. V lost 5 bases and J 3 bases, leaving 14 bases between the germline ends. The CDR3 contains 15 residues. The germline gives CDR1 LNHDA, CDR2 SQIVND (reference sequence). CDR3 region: CASSSDGNANQPQHF. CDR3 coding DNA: TGTGCCAGTAGTTCCGACGGTAACGCCAATCAGCCCCAGCATTTT.

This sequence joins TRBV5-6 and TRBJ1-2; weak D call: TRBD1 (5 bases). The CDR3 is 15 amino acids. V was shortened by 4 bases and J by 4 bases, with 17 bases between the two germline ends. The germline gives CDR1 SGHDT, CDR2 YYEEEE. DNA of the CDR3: TGTGCCAGCAGCCGGGACGGAGACATCTTCTATGGCTACACCTTC. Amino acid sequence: CASSRDGDIFYGYTF.

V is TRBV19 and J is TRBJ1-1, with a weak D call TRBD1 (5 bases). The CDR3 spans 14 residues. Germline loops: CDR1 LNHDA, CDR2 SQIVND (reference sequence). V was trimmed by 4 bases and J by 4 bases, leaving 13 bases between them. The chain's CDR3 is CASSTTGGGTEAFF. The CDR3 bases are TGTGCCAGTAGTACCACCGGGGGAGGCACTGAAGCTTTCTTT.